This entry features one TCR beta chain sequence. Trimming took off 7 bases at V and 8 bases at J, with 17 bases between the two ends. The CDR3 extends over 13 amino acids. Germline lookup yields CDR1 SNHLY and CDR2 FYNNEI. Clinical history reported by participants formed the basis on which cohorts were assigned. This sample is part of a study of blood T cell repertoires in COVID-19. Study summary: The study drew acute and convalescent COVID-19 samples from the United States, Italy and Spain.

In the authors' methods: It was from reference gene primer amplification that nucleated cell counts were estimated. Libraries were prepared by immunoSEQ multiplex PCR; TCRdb keeps only in-frame clonotypes and omits some of them. V and J calls and clone size are those listed in that table; D and trimming were worked out from the DNA. The sample gives about 270,000 clones, around 90% of which show up once; about 2% is in the top ten. This sequence originates from a woman in her thirties or forties with acute COVID-19. Sample: PBMCs or T cells enriched from blood (not recorded which). The rearrangement uses TRBV2 and TRBJ1-2; possible D gene TRBD1, 5 bases. The CDR3 protein is CASTRGTREGYTF. In DNA form, the CDR3 reads TGTGCCAGCACAAGGGGAACCCGTGAAGGCTACACCTTC. Combining the CDR3 with reference TRBV2 and TRBJ1-2 gives the whole variable domain EPEVTQTPSHQVTQMGQEVILRCVPISNHLYFYWYRQILGQKVEFLVSFYNNEISEKSEIFDDQFSVERPDGSNFTLKIRSTKLEDSAMYFCASTRGTREGYTFGSGTRLTVV.